The 3 T cell receptor beta chains reported below all come from one sample, sequenced in a study of T cell responses to AZD1222 COVID-19 vaccine. Sequencing was performed with immunoSEQ multiplex PCR; in TCRdb, only in-frame clones are kept and a portion is missing. The data show approximately 180,000 clones, approximately 90% seen once. Material: peripheral blood, obtained on day 0 of AZD1222 vaccination. All receptors derive from an adult in good health.

The chain couples TRBV2 to TRBJ1-2; D not certain. The CDR3 sequence is 14 residues long. Germline CDR1 SNHLY, CDR2 FYNNEI. The V end lost 0 bases, the J end lost 8 bases, and 13 bases lay between the germline ends. This CDR3 reads CASSEAVFSKGYTF. CDR3 coding DNA: TGTGCCAGCAGTGAAGCGGTGTTCAGTAAGGGCTACACCTTC.

V is TRBV6-1 and J is TRBJ1-1, with TRBD1 as a possible D gene (6 bases). V lost 3 bases and J lost 3, with 23 bases in between. The germline V gene encodes CDR1 MNHNS and CDR2 SASEGT. This CDR3 is built from 18 residues. This CDR3 reads CASSEGRWQGIRDTEAFF. The CDR3 coding sequence is TGTGCCAGCAGTGAGGGTCGGTGGCAGGGGATCAGGGACACTGAAGCTTTCTTT.

This sequence joins TRBV30 and TRBJ1-4; possible D gene TRBD1, 6 bases. Germline V CDR1 and CDR2: GTSNPN, SVGIG (reference sequence). V dropped 1 base and J dropped 8 bases, with 14 bases sitting between them. The CDR3 consists of 14 residues. CDR3 loop: CAWSDGGRSEKLFF. Written as DNA, the CDR3 is TGTGCCTGGAGTGATGGGGGGCGTAGCGAAAAACTGTTTTTT.